The entry below gives a single T cell receptor (beta chain) sequence along with its context. This CDR3 contains 14 residues. The V gene's germline CDR1 is ENHRY and CDR2 SYGVKD. After removal of 6 bases from V and 5 bases from J, the junction contained 8 bases not matched to a gene. The source of the sample is a study of blood T cell repertoires in COVID-19. Across the study: From T cells, B-cell-depleted T cells, or PBMCs came the material, which was cDNA or gDNA.

This table comes from immunoSEQ multiplex PCR, and its TCRdb copy is limited to in-frame clones, with some not included. The sample contains under 250,000 clones, about 85% of which appear only once. Adults between roughly 18 and 95 years of age took part from approximately 24 US areas. Assignments of participants to cohorts depended upon their own reported clinical history. Symptom resolution, clearance, or two negative PCRs marked the recovered donors of Cohort 3. The chain uses TRBV10-3 and TRBJ1-2; TRBD1 matches 8 bases. What was sequenced was PBMCs or T cells enriched from blood (not recorded which). The source is a man between 25 and 39 years old who had recovered from COVID-19. CDR3 loop: CAIRPDRAGYGYTF. Written as DNA, the CDR3 is TGTGCCATCAGGCCGGACAGGGCTGGTTATGGCTACACCTTC.